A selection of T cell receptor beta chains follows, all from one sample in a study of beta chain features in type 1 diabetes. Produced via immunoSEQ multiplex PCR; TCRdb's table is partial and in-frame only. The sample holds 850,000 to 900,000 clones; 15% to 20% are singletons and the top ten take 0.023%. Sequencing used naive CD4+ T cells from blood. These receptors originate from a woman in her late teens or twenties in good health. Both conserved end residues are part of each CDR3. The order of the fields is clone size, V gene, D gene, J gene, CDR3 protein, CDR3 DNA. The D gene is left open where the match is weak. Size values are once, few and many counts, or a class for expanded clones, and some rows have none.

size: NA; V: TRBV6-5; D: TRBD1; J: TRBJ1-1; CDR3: CASTHRGPNTEAFF; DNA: TGTGCCAGCACCCACAGGGGGCCGAACACTGAAGCTTTCTTT
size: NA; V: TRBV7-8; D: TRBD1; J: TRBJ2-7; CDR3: CASGQGRYEQYF; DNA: TGTGCCAGCGGACAGGGGAGGTACGAGCAGTACTTC
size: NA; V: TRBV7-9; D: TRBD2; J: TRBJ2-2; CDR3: CASSQRSGGGRNTGELFF; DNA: TGTGCCAGCAGCCAAAGATCAGGTGGCGGGAGGAACACCGGGGAGCTGTTTTTT
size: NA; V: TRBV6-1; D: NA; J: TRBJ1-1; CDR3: CAISESQGRKGNTEAFF; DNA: TGTGCCATCAGTGAGTCTCAGGGCCGTAAAGGGAACACTGAAGCTTTCTTT
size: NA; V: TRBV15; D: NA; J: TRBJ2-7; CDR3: CATSRGLVAYEQYF; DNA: TGTGCCACCAGCAGAGGACTTGTCGCGTACGAGCAGTACTTC
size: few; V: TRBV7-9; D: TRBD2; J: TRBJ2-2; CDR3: CASRQGAGAAGELFF; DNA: TGTGCCAGCAGACAGGGAGCGGGAGCGGCCGGGGAGCTGTTTTTT
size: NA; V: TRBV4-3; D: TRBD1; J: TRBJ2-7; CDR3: CASSLAWDRSYEQYF; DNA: TGCGCCAGCAGCCTCGCCTGGGACAGATCCTACGAGCAGTACTTC
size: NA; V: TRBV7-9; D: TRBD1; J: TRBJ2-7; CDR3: CASSPHTGGQGSYEQYF; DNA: TGTGCCAGCAGCCCTCACACTGGGGGACAGGGATCCTACGAGCAGTACTTC
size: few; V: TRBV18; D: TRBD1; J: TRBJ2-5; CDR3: CASSPLGQGGQETQYF; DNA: TGTGCCAGCTCACCACTCGGACAGGGCGGGCAAGAGACCCAGTACTTC
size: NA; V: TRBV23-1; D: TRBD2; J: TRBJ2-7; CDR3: CASSQVPSGRTYEQYF; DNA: TGCGCCAGCAGTCAAGTGCCTAGCGGGAGGACCTACGAGCAGTACTTC
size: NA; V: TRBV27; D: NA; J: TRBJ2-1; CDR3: CASRIGGSGSYNEQFF; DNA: TGTGCCAGCAGAATCGGTGGGTCTGGATCCTACAATGAGCAGTTCTTC